These T cell receptor beta chains were read from a single sample in a study of T-cell memory formation after mild COVID-19. One entry per CDR3 protein, called by TCRdb with MiXCR from the 5' RACE reads. The sample lists about 350,000 distinct CDR3 sequences; about an eighth were seen once. Sequencing was performed on PBMCs or a T cell subset sorted from them (not recorded which). The receptors originated from a man aged 18 to 29 who had mild COVID-19 (a few samples of this study predate the infection). Cell type and time point are not known. CDR3s include the opening cysteine and the closing phenylalanine or tryptophan. Each record gives: V gene, J gene, D gene, clone size, CDR3 DNA, CDR3 protein. A D gene is named only where the DNA matches it firmly. Where a row states a size, it is once, few, many or the class of an expanded clone; other rows omit it.

V: TRBV7-9; J: TRBJ1-3; D: -; size: -; DNA: TGTGCCAGCAGCTTAGTGGTGTCGGGGTTCGCTGGAAACACCATATATTTT; CDR3: CASSLVVSGFAGNTIYF
V: TRBV7-3; J: TRBJ2-7; D: -; size: few; DNA: TGTGCCAGCAGCTTATCGCACGGCTACGAGCAGTACTTC; CDR3: CASSLSHGYEQYF
V: TRBV11-1; J: TRBJ2-5; D: -; size: -; DNA: TGTGCCAGCAGCTCTTTCACGGGACCAGAAGAGACCCAGTACTTC; CDR3: CASSSFTGPEETQYF
V: TRBV6-5; J: TRBJ1-1; D: -; size: few; DNA: TGTGCCAGCAGTTATGGGGGCGCAGGGACTGAAGCTTTCTTT; CDR3: CASSYGGAGTEAFF
V: TRBV7-2; J: TRBJ1-5; D: TRBD1; size: few; DNA: TGTGCCAGCAGATCAGGGGGCCCGGAGCCCCAGCATTTT; CDR3: CASRSGGPEPQHF
V: TRBV29-1; J: TRBJ2-3; D: TRBD1; size: -; DNA: TGCAGCGTCAAGAACCAGGGGGCAGATACGCAGTATTTT; CDR3: CSVKNQGADTQYF
V: TRBV21-1; J: TRBJ1-5; D: -; size: few; DNA: TGTGCCAGCAGCAAGCGCGGAGAAGGTCCTTATAGCAATCAGCCCCAGCATTTT; CDR3: CASSKRGEGPYSNQPQHF
V: TRBV7-6; J: TRBJ2-2; D: -; size: many; DNA: TGTGCCAGCAGCCCACCCACCGGGGAGCTGTTTTTT; CDR3: CASSPPTGELFF
V: TRBV6-1; J: TRBJ2-6; D: -; size: -; DNA: TGTGCCAGCAGCTTTGGGGCCAACGTCCTGACTTTC; CDR3: CASSFGANVLTF
V: TRBV4-1; J: TRBJ1-2; D: -; size: -; DNA: TGCGCCAGCAGCCGTCCGGGGGTATATGGCTACACCTTC; CDR3: CASSRPGVYGYTF
V: TRBV5-1; J: TRBJ2-2; D: TRBD1; size: few; DNA: TGCGCCAGCAGCTCGCCCACAGGGGACACCGGGGAGCTGTTTTTT; CDR3: CASSSPTGDTGELFF
V: TRBV6-1; J: TRBJ2-7; D: TRBD1; size: -; DNA: TGTGCCAGCAGCGTAACGGGACAGGGTTCGTACGAGCAGTACTTC; CDR3: CASSVTGQGSYEQYF
V: TRBV18; J: TRBJ1-1; D: -; size: -; DNA: TGTGCCAGCTCACCACCGCAGCAGAACACTGAAGCTTTCTTT; CDR3: CASSPPQQNTEAFF
V: TRBV6-6; J: TRBJ2-5; D: -; size: -; DNA: TGTGCCAGCAGCCCGGATGGCCCCCAAGAGACCCAGTACTTC; CDR3: CASSPDGPQETQYF
V: TRBV12-3/TRBV12-4; J: TRBJ2-5; D: -; size: few; DNA: TGTGCCAGCAGCCCCCGTTCTGAAGGGGGGGCCCGGGCGGAGACCCAGTACTTC; CDR3: CASSPRSEGGARAETQYF
V: TRBV7-8; J: TRBJ2-3; D: -; size: -; DNA: TGTGCCAGCAGCTTGTCCATCCTTCGTGGTAGAGCTGATACGCAGTATTTT; CDR3: CASSLSILRGRADTQYF
V: TRBV10-2; J: TRBJ2-7; D: TRBD1; size: -; DNA: TGCGCCAGCAGTCCAAGACAGGGGGCGGCCTACGAGCAGTACTTC; CDR3: CASSPRQGAAYEQYF
V: TRBV20-1; J: TRBJ1-2; D: -; size: -; DNA: TGCAGTGCTAGCTTCGCGGTTTATGGCTACACCTTC; CDR3: CSASFAVYGYTF
V: TRBV7-6; J: TRBJ1-1; D: -; size: many; DNA: TGTGCCAGCAGCCATGGGGGCTCCCCAAACACTGAAGCTTTCTTT; CDR3: CASSHGGSPNTEAFF
V: TRBV5-1; J: TRBJ2-2; D: -; size: few; DNA: TGCGCCAGCCATCCGACGAACACCGGGGAGCTGTTTTTT; CDR3: CASHPTNTGELFF
V: TRBV21-1; J: TRBJ1-5; D: -; size: -; DNA: TGTGCCAGCAGCCCCGAGACGGTTTATGGCAATCAGCCCCAGCATTTT; CDR3: CASSPETVYGNQPQHF
V: TRBV10-3; J: TRBJ2-3; D: TRBD2; size: many; DNA: TGTGCCATCAACCTAGCGGGGACAGATACGCAGTATTTT; CDR3: CAINLAGTDTQYF